The clone carrying this T cell receptor (beta chain) was counted between two and nine times. Its antigen is unknown. This sample is drawn from a study of T cell repertoires in cytomegalovirus infection. The wider study: The public TCR beta signatures pointed to both CMV infection and matching HLA type. Overall study findings and caveats: Carriers of CMV plus the relevant HLA were identified by cumulative public TCR beta family frequency.

The germline V and J ends were trimmed by 2 bases and 0 bases, with 12 bases remaining between them. Per the germline V gene, CDR1 is SGHRS and CDR2 is YFSETQ. This CDR3 contains 16 residues. MiXCR, applied by TCRdb to the reads, yields one record per CDR3 protein. The table shows around 570,000 distinct CDR3 sequences, with roughly 43% occurring only once. The sample here was cultured PBMCs, taken from culture after CMV antigen stimulation. This chain links TRBV5-1 with TRBJ2-1; weak D call: TRBD2 (6 bases). The sequence derives from a human donor in good health (CMV status not recorded). Some clones in this sample may be carry-over from other donors' samples. CDR3 bases: TGCGCCAGCAGCTTTAGCGGTCGCTACTCCTACAATGAGCAGTTCTTC. This sequence encodes CASSFSGRYSYNEQFF. The whole variable domain, remainder taken from reference TRBV5-1 and TRBJ2-1, is KAGVTQTPRYLIKTRGQQVTLSCSPISGHRSVSWYQQTPGQGLQFLFEYFSETQRNKGNFPGRFSGRQFSNSRSEMNVSTLELGDSALYLCASSFSGRYSYNEQFFGPGTRLTVL.